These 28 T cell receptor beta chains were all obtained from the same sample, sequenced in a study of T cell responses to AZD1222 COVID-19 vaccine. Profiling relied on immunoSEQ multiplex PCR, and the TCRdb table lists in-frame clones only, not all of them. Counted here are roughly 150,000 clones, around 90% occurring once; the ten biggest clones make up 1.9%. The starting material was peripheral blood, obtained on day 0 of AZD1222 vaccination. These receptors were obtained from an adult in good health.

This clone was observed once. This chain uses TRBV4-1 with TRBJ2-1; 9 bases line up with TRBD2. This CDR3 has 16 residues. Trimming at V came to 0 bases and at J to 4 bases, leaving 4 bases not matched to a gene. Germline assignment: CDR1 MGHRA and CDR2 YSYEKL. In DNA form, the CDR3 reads TGCGCCAGCAGCCAAGATGGGGCGGGGGGGTACAATGAGCAGTTCTTC. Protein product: CASSQDGAGGYNEQFF.

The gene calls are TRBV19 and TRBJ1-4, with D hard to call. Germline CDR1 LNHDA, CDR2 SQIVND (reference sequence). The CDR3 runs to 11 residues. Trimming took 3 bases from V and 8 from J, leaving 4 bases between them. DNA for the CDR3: TGTGCCAGTAGTATGAGGGAAAAACTGTTTTTT. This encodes CASSMREKLFF.

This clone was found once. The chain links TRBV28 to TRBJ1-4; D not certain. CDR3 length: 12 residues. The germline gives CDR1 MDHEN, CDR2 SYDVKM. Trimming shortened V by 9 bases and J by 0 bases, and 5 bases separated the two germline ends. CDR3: CASHATNEKLFF. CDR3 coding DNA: TGTGCCAGTCATGCAACTAATGAAAAACTGTTTTTT.

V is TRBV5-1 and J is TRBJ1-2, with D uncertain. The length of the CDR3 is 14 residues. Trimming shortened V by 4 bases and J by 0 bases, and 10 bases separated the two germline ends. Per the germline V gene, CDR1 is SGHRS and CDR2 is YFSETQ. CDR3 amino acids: CASSPEYANYGYTF. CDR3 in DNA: TGCGCCAGCAGCCCAGAGTACGCTAACTATGGCTACACCTTC.

Here the CDR3 reads CASSFGGYEQYF. The CDR3 DNA follows: TGCGCCAGCAGCTTCGGGGGTTACGAGCAGTACTTC. V usage is TRBV5-1 and J usage is TRBJ2-7; D is possibly TRBD2 (6 bases). The CDR3 loop spans 12 amino acids. CDR1 is SGHRS, CDR2 YFSETQ, per germline. Trimming left V 2 bases short and J 4 bases short, with 7 bases between. The whole variable domain, filled in from reference TRBV5-1 and TRBJ2-7, reads KAGVTQTPRYLIKTRGQQVTLSCSPISGHRSVSWYQQTPGQGLQFLFEYFSETQRNKGNFPGRFSGRQFSNSRSEMNVSTLELGDSALYLCASSFGGYEQYFGPGTRLTVT.

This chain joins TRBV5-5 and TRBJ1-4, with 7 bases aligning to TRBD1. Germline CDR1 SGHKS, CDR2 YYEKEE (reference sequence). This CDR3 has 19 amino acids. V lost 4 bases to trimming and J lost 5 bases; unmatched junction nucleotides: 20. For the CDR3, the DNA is TGTGCCAGCAGCCCCCTCCTTTCACAGGGGAAGGGAGAAAATGAAAAACTGTTTTTT. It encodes CASSPLLSQGKGENEKLFF.

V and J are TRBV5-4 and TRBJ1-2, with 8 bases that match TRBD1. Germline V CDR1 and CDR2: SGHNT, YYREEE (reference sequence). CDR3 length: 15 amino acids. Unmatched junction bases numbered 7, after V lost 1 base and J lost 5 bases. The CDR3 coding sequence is TGTGCCAGCAGCTTGTTGTCGGACAGGGTGTATGGCTACACCTTC. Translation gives CASSLLSDRVYGYTF.

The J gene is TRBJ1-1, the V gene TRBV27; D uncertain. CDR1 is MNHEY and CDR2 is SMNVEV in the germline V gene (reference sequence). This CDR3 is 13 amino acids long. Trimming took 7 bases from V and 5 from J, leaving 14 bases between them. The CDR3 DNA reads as TGTGCCAGCACCCCTGGGTGGGGAACTGAAGCTTTCTTT. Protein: CASTPGWGTEAFF.

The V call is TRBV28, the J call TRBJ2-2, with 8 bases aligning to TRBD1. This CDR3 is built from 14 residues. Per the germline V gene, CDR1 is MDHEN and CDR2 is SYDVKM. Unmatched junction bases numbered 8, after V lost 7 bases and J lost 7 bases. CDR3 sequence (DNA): TGTGCCAGCATTGGACAGGGCGTCGGCGGGGAGCTGTTTTTT. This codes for CASIGQGVGGELFF.

This chain's CDR3 is CASSGGGLSGNTIYF. Written as DNA, the CDR3 is TGTGCCAGCAGCGGAGGGGGACTATCTGGAAACACCATATATTTT. The chain recombines TRBV5-4 with TRBJ1-3, with D perhaps TRBD1 (6 bases). Trimming removed 4 bases from V and 1 base from J, with 12 bases in between. The CDR3 length is 15 residues. Germline V gene lookup returns CDR1 SGHNT and CDR2 YYREEE (reference sequence).

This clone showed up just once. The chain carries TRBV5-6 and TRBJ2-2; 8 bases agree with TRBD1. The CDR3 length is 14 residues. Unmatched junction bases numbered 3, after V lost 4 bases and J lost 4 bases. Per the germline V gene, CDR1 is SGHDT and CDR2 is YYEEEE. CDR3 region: CASSPQGATGELFF. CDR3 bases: TGTGCCAGCAGCCCTCAGGGGGCCACCGGGGAGCTGTTTTTT.

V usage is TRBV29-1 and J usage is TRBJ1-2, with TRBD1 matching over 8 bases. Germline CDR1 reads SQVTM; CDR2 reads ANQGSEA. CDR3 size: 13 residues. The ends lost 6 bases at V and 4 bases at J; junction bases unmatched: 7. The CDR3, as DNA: TGCAGCGTCCCACAGGGGGTAGGCTATGGCTACACCTTC. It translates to CSVPQGVGYGYTF.

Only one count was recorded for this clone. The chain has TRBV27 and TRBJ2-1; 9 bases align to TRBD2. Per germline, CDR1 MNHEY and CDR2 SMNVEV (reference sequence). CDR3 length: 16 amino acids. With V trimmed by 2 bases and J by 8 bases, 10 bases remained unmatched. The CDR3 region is CASSLTGTSSYHEQFF. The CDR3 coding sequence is TGTGCCAGCAGTTTAACCGGGACTAGCAGTTACCATGAGCAGTTCTTC.

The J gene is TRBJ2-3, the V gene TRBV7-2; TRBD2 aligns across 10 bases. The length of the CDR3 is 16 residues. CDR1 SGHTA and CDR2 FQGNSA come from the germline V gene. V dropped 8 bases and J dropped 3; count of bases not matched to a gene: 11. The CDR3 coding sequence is TGTGCCAGCCATACAAATAGCGGGGGGCCTACAGATACGCAGTATTTT. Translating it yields CASHTNSGGPTDTQYF.

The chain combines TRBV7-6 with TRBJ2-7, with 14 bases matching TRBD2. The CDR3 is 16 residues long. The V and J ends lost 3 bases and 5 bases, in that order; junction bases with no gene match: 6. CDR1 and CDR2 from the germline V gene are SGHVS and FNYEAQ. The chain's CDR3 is CASSLGTSGSGHEQYF. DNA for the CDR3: TGTGCCAGCAGCTTGGGGACTAGCGGGAGTGGCCACGAGCAGTACTTC.

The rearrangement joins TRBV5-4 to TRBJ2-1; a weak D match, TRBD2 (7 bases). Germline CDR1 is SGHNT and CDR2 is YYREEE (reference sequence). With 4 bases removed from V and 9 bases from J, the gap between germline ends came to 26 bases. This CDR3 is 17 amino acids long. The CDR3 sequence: CASSKAGAAAGEIEQFF. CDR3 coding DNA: TGTGCCAGCAGCAAGGCAGGGGCGGCCGCGGGAGAGATTGAGCAGTTCTTC.

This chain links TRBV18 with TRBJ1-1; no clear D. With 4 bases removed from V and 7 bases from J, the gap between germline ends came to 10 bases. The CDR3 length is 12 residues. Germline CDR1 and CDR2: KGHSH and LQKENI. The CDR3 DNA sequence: TGTGCCAGCTCACTACAGAGTTATGAAGCTTTCTTT. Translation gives CASSLQSYEAFF.

Written as DNA, the CDR3 is TGTGCCAGCACCCCGCTAGGACAGGGAGGTGATACGCAGTATTTT. This sequence encodes CASTPLGQGGDTQYF. V is TRBV28 and J is TRBJ2-3; 8 positions agree with TRBD1. The V gene end was trimmed by 7 bases and the J gene end by 6 bases; junction bases not matched to a gene: 12. CDR1 is MDHEN, CDR2 SYDVKM, per germline. The CDR3 has 15 amino acids.

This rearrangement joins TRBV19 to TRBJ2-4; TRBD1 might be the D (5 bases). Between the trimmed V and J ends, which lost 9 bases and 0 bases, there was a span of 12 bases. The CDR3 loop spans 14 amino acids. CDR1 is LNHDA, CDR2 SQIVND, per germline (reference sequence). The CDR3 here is CASKGALAKNIQYF. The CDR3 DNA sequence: TGTGCCAGCAAAGGGGCTCTAGCCAAAAACATTCAGTACTTC.

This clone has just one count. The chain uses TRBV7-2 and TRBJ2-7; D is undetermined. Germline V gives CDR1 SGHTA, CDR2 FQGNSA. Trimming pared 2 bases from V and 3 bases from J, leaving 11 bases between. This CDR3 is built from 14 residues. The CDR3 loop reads CASSLSPKNYEQYF. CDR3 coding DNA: TGTGCCAGCAGCTTATCGCCGAAAAACTACGAGCAGTACTTC.

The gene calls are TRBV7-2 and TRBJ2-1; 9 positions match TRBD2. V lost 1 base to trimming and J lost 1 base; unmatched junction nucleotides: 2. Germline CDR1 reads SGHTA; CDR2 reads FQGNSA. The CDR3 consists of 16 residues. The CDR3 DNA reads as TGTGCCAGCAGCTTAGGACTAGCGGCTTCCTACAATGAGCAGTTCTTC. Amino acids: CASSLGLAASYNEQFF.

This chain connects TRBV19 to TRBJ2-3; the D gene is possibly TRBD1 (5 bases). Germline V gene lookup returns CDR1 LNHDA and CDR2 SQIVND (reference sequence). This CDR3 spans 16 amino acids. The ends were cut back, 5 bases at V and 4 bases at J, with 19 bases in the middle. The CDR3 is CASSAPRVLTSDTQYF. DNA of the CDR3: TGTGCCAGTAGTGCCCCCAGGGTTCTAACATCAGATACGCAGTATTTT.

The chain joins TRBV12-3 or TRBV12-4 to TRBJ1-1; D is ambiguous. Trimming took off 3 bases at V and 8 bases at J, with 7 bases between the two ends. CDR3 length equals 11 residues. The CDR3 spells CASSFGQEAFF. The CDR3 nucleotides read TGTGCCAGCAGTTTTGGGCAGGAAGCTTTCTTT.

CDR3 sequence reads: CSVEGGEQETQYF. The CDR3 DNA is TGCAGCGTTGAAGGGGGGGAACAAGAGACCCAGTACTTC. The rearrangement links TRBV29-1 to TRBJ2-5, with D tentatively TRBD2 (6 bases). With 1 base removed from V and 2 bases from J, the gap between germline ends came to 8 bases. The V gene's germline CDR1 is SQVTM and CDR2 ANQGSEA. This CDR3 spans 13 amino acids.

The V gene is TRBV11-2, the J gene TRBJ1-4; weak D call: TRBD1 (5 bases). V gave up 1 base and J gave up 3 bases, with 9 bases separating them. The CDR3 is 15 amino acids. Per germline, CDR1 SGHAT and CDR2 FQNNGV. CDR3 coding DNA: TGTGCCAGCAGCTTAGGGGGGAGGTCTAATGAAAAACTGTTTTTT. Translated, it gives CASSLGGRSNEKLFF.

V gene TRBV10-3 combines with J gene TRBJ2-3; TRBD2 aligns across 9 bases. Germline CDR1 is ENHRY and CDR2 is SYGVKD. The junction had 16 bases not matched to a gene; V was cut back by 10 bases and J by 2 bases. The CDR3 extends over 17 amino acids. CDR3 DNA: TGTGCCACAAATCCCCGGGCGGGAGGGCCCTCCACAGATACGCAGTATTTT. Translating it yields CATNPRAGGPSTDTQYF.

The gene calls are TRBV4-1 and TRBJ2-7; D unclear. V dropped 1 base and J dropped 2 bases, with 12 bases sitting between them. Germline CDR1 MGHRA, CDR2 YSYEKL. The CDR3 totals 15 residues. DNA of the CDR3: TGCGCCAGCAGCCAAGCTGGCGGCAACACCTACGAGCAGTACTTC. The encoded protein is CASSQAGGNTYEQYF.

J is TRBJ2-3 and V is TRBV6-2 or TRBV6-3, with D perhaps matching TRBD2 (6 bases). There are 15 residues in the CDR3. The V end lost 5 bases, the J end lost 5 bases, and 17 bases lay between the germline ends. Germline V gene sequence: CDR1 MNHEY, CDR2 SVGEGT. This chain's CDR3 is CASSHRVNGGDTQYF. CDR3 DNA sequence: TGTGCCAGCAGTCACCGGGTAAACGGGGGAGATACGCAGTATTTT.